This section outlines one T cell receptor beta chain sequence together with its context. The antigen is not known. This entry belongs to a study of T-cell reconstitution after alpha-beta-depleted transplantation in children. Overall study findings and caveats: T-cell numbers and diversity one year post-transplant derived largely from freshly generated T cells.

CDR1 is SQVTM, CDR2 ANQGSEA, per germline. The CDR3 consists of 15 residues. Between the trimmed V and J ends, which lost 5 bases and 5 bases, there was a span of 21 bases. Preparation of the TCRbeta library was carried out with unique molecular identifiers. TCRdb ran MiXCR on the PCR reads and lists one entry per CDR3 protein. The sample carries some 200,000 distinct CDR3 sequences, approximately 8% recorded once. The rearrangement joins TRBV29-1 to TRBJ2-5; TRBD2 might be the D (5 bases). The sequence derives from a male patient under 10 years old who had a stem cell transplant for acute myeloid leukemia, so the T cells may come from the graft donor. The sample consisted of PBMCs, mostly from graft donor cells, taken 360 days after TCRalphabeta/CD19-depleted stem cell transplant. This CDR3 is CSVHGWRAVDETQYF. CDR3 nucleotides: TGCAGCGTTCACGGTTGGCGGGCTGTGGATGAGACCCAGTACTTC.